The 6 T cell receptor beta chains below all came from one sample that was sequenced in a study of blood T cell repertoires in COVID-19. TCRdb's copy holds only in-frame clones and misses some; the assay was immunoSEQ multiplex PCR. The sample contains fewer than 300,000 clones, roughly 88% of which appear only once. Sequenced input: PBMCs or T cells enriched from blood (not recorded which). The receptors shown here come from a middle-aged woman with acute COVID-19.

The table lists this clone with a few counts. This chain links TRBV18 with TRBJ1-4; D is undetermined. V lost 1 base and J 6 bases, leaving 12 bases between the germline ends. This CDR3 contains 15 residues. Germline-derived CDR1 and CDR2 are KGHSH and LQKENI. CDR3 region: CASSPLRDDYEKLFF. As DNA, the CDR3 is TGTGCCAGCTCACCACTCCGGGATGACTATGAAAAACTGTTTTTT.

The chain couples TRBV3-1 (or the pseudogene TRBV3-2) to TRBJ2-5, with 9 bases matching TRBD1. The V gene end was trimmed by 3 bases and the J gene end by 4 bases; junction bases not matched to a gene: 6. Germline CDR1 LGHDT, CDR2 YNNKEL (reference sequence). The CDR3 spans 15 residues. The CDR3 region has the DNA TGTGCCAGCAGCCATCGGACAGGGGCGACAGAGACCCAGTACTTC. This encodes CASSHRTGATETQYF.

This chain joins TRBV5-6 and TRBJ1-2, with D possibly TRBD1 on 5 matching bases. CDR3 length equals 14 residues. V lost 3 bases, J lost 3 bases, and 12 bases lay in between. Germline CDR1 and CDR2: SGHDT and YYEEEE. CDR3 in DNA: TGTGCCAGCAGCTCCTGGGGCAGAGACTATGGCTACACCTTC. As protein: CASSSWGRDYGYTF. Based on the CDR3 plus reference TRBV5-6 and TRBJ1-2, the full variable domain is DAGVTQSPTHLIKTRGQQVTLRCSPKSGHDTVSWYQQALGQGPQFIFQYYEEEERQRGNFPDRFSGHQFPNYSSELNVNALLLGDSALYLCASSSWGRDYGYTFGSGTRLTVV.

V gene TRBV5-1 combines with J gene TRBJ1-4, with a tentative D call TRBD1 (6 bases). CDR1 and CDR2 (germline): SGHRS, YFSETQ. V lost 4 bases to trimming and J lost 8 bases, with 18 bases between them. The CDR3 spans 15 residues. The CDR3 loop is CASSRAQGSMEKLFF. Written as DNA, the CDR3 is TGCGCCAGCAGCCGGGCACAGGGAAGTATGGAAAAACTGTTTTTT.

The CDR3, as DNA: TGTGCCAGTAGATGGCGGGGGGAGTACAATGAGCAGTTCTTC. It codes for CASRWRGEYNEQFF. The V gene is TRBV19, the J gene TRBJ2-1; 8 positions agree with TRBD2. The germline V gene encodes CDR1 LNHDA and CDR2 SQIVND (reference sequence). There are 14 residues in the CDR3. V dropped 6 bases and J dropped 4; count of bases not matched to a gene: 5.

This chain joins TRBV18 and TRBJ1-4; the D is unclear. The length of the CDR3 is 15 residues. Trimming cost V 6 bases and J 0 bases, with 11 bases left between them. CDR1 is KGHSH and CDR2 is LQKENI in the germline V gene. In DNA, the CDR3 is TGTGCCAGCTCCCGGGAATTTGCAACTAATGAAAAACTGTTTTTT. This encodes CASSREFATNEKLFF.